The subject of this entry is one T cell receptor (beta chain). Naive CD4+ cells were CD45RA-selected; the remaining cells were memory. This sample was taken from a study of shared clonotypes between healthy human individuals. The CDR3 is 15 residues long. With 7 bases removed from V and 0 bases from J, the gap between germline ends came to 14 bases. Germline loops: CDR1 SNHLY, CDR2 FYNNEI. This table comes from immunoSEQ multiplex PCR, and its TCRdb copy is limited to in-frame clones, with some not included. Seen here are 2 million to 3 million clones, over 85% observed once, and the top ten hold roughly 0.39%.

Sequencing was done on a sample of naive CD4+ T cells from PBMCs. As to subset: CD45RA+ positively selected. This TCR came from a man aged 18 to 35 in good health. Some clones in this sample may be carry-over from other donors' samples. The J gene is TRBJ2-3, the V gene TRBV2; D uncertain. The CDR3, as DNA: TGTGCCAGCAAGCAACCCCTAGGTAGCACAGATACGCAGTATTTT. Translated: CASKQPLGSTDTQYF.